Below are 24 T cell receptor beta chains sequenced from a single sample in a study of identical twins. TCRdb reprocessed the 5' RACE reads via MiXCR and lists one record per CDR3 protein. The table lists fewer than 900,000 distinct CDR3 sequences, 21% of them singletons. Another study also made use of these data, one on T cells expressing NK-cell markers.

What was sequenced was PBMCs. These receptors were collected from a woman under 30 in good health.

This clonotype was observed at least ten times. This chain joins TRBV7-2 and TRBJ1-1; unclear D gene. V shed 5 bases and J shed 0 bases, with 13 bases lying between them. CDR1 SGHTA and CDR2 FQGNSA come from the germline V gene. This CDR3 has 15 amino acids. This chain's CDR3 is CASSQSWGMNTEAFF. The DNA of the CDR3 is TGTGCCAGCAGCCAGAGTTGGGGTATGAACACTGAAGCTTTCTTT.

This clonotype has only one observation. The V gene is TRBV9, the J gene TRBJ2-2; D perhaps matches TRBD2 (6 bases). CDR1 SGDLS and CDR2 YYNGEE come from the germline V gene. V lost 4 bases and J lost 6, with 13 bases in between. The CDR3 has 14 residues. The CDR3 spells CASSPRTNAGELFF. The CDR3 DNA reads TGTGCCAGCAGCCCCCGGACTAACGCCGGGGAGCTGTTTTTT.

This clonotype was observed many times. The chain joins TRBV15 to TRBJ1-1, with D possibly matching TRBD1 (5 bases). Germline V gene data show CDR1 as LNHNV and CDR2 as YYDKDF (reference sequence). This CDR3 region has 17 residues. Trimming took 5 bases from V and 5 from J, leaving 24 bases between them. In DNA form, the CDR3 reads TGTGCCACCAGCGTCGGGACCGGGCGAGTCAAGAGAACTGAAGCTTTCTTT. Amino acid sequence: CATSVGTGRVKRTEAFF.

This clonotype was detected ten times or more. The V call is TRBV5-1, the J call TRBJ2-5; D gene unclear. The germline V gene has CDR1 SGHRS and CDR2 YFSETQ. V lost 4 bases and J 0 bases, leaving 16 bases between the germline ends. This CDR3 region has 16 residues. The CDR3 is CASSRSGRLNQETQYF. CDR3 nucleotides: TGCGCCAGCAGCAGATCAGGAAGACTGAACCAAGAGACCCAGTACTTC.

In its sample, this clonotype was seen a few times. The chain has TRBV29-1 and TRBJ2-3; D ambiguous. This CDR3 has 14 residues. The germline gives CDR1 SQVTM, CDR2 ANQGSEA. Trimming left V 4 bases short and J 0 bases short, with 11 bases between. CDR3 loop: CSVVPATSTDTQYF. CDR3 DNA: TGCAGCGTTGTTCCAGCGACTAGCACAGATACGCAGTATTTT.

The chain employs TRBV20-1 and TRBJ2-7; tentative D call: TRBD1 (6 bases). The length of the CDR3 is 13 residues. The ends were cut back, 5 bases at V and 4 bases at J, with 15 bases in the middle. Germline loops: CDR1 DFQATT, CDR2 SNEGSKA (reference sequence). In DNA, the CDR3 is TGCAGTGCTGGGACATTGGGACCGTACGAGCAGTACTTC. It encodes CSAGTLGPYEQYF.

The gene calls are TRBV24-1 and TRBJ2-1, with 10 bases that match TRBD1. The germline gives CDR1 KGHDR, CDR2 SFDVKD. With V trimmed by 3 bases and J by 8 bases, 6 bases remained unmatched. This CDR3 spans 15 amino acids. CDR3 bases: TGTGCCACCAGTGATACCGGTGGGACAGGGGATGAGCAGTTCTTC. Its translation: CATSDTGGTGDEQFF.

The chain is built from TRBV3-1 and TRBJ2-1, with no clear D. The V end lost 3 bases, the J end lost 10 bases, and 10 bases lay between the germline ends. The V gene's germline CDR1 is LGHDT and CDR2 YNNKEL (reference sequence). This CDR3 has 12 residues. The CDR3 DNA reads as TGTGCCAGCAGCCACCTCGGTCGGGAGCAGTTCTTC. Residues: CASSHLGREQFF.

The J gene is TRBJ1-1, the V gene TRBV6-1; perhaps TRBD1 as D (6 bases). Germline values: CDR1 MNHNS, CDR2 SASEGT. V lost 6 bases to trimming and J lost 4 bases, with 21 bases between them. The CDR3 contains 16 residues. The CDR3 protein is CASSSLTGTGGTEAFF. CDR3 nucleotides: TGTGCCAGCAGCTCCCTTACAGGGACCGGCGGCACTGAAGCTTTCTTT.

CDR3 in amino acids: CASSYSKGELFF. As DNA, the CDR3 is TGTGCCAGCAGTTACTCGAAGGGGGAGCTGTTTTTT. The gene calls are TRBV6-5 and TRBJ2-2, with D unresolved. The germline gives CDR1 MNHEY, CDR2 SVGAGI. CDR3 length equals 12 residues. Trimming pared 0 bases from V and 8 bases from J, leaving 4 bases between.

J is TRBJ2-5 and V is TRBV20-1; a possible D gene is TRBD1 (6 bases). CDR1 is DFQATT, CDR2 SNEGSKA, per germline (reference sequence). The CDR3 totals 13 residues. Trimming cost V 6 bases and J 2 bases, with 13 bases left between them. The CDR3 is CSAVQDRQETQYF. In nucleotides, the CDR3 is TGCAGTGCGGTCCAGGACAGACAAGAGACCCAGTACTTC.

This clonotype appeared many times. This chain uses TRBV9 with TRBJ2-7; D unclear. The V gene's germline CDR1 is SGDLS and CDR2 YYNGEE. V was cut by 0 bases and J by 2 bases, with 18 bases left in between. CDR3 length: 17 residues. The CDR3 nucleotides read TGTGCCAGCAGCGTAGGGGCTGGACGGAGATACACCTACGAGCAGTACTTC. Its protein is CASSVGAGRRYTYEQYF.

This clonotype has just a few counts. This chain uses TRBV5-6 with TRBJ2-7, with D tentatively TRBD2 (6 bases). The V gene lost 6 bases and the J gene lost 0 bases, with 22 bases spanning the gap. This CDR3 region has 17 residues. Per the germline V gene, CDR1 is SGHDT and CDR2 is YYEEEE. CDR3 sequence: CASTPLTSGPHSYEQYF. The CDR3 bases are TGTGCCAGCACTCCATTAACGAGCGGGCCCCACTCCTACGAGCAGTACTTC.

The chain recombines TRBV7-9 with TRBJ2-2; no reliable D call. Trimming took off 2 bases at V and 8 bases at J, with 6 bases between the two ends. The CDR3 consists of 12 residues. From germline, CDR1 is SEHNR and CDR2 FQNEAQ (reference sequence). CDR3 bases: TGTGCCAGCAGCTTATTCCAGGGGGAGCTGTTTTTT. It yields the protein CASSLFQGELFF. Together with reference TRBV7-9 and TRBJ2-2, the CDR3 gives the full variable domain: DTGVSQNPRHKITKRGQNVTFRCDPISEHNRLYWYRQTLGQGPEFLTYFQNEAQLEKSRLLSDRFSAERPKGSFSTLEIQRTEQGDSAMYLCASSLFQGELFFGEGSRLTVL.

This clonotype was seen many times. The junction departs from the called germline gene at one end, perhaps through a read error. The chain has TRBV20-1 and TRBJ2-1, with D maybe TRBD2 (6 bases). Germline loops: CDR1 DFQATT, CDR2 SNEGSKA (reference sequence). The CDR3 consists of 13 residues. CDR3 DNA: TGCAGTGCTAGAGATTCCAGAGGGACTCTCGCTATCTTC. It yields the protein CSARDSRGTLAIF.

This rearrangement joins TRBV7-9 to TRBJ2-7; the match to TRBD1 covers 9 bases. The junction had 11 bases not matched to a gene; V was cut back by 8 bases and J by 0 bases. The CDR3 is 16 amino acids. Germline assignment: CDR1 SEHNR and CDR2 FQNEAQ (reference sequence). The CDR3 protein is CASGGQGNIHSYEQYF. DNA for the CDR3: TGTGCCAGCGGGGGACAGGGAAACATACACTCCTACGAGCAGTACTTC.

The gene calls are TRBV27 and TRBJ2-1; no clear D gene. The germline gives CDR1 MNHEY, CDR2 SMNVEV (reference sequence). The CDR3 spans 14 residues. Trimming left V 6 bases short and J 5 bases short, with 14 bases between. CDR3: CASSSKLRNNEQFF. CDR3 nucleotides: TGTGCCAGCAGCTCAAAGTTAAGAAACAATGAGCAGTTCTTC.

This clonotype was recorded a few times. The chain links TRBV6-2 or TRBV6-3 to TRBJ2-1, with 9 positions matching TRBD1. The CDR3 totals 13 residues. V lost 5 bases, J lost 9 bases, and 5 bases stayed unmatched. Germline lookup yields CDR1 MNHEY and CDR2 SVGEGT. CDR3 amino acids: CASSPPGQGEQFF. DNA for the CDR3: TGTGCCAGCAGTCCCCCGGGACAGGGTGAGCAGTTCTTC.

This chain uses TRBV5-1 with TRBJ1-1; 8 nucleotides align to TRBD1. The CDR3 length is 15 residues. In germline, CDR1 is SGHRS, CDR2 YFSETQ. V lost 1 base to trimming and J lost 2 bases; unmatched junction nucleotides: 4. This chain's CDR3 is CASSLKSGGNTEAFF. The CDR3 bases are TGCGCCAGCAGCTTGAAGTCAGGGGGCAACACTGAAGCTTTCTTT.

The CDR3 is CASSLGGGSAAETQYF. CDR3 nucleotide sequence: TGCGCCAGCAGCCTCGGGGGCGGGAGTGCTGCCGAGACCCAGTACTTC. The chain joins TRBV4-3 to TRBJ2-5; TRBD2 is a possible D gene (7 bases). Trimming left V 4 bases short and J 5 bases short, with 20 bases between. The length of the CDR3 is 16 residues. Germline V lookup: CDR1 LGHNA, CDR2 YSLEER.

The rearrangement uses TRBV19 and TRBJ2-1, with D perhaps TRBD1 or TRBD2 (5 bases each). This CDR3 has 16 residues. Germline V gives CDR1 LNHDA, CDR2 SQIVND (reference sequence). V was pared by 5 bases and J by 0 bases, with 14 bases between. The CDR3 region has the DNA TGTGCCAGTAGTGCGCGAGGGGTGGGCTCCTACAATGAGCAGTTCTTC. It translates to CASSARGVGSYNEQFF.

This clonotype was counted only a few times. CDR3 DNA sequence: TGTGCCAGCGGCGAATCCTTGAGCTCCTACAATGAGCAGTTCTTC. Amino acid sequence: CASGESLSSYNEQFF. The J gene is TRBJ2-1, the V gene TRBV9; D gene unclear. The CDR3 is 15 amino acids. CDR1 SGDLS and CDR2 YYNGEE come from the germline V gene. Deletions cut 7 bases from V and 0 bases from J, with 14 bases between.

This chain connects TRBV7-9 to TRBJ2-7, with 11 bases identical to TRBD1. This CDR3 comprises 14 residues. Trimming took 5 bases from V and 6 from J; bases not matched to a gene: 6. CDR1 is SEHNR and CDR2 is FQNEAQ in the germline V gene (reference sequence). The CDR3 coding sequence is TGTGCCAGCAGCCGGACAGGGGGCCAGGTCGAGCAGTACTTC. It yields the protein CASSRTGGQVEQYF.

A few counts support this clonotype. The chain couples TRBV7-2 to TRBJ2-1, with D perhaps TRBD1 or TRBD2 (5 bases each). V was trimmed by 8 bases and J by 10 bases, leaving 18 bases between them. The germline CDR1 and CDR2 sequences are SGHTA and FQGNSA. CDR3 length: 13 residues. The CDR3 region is CASVSPPGPEQFF. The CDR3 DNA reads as TGTGCCAGCGTAAGTCCCCCGGGACCCGAGCAGTTCTTC.